The entry below gives a single T cell receptor beta chain sequence along with its context. The antigen is undetermined. Treatment given: 15 to 20 received Ad26.COV2.S at low or high dose, single or two shots; about five received placebo; per-sample allocation not given. Sampling was done on day 63 after the first vaccine or placebo injection. These data originate in a study of Ad26.COV2.S vaccination and SARS-CoV-2 variants. The data were produced by immunoSEQ multiplex PCR, yet TCRdb's version contains in-frame clones alone and is incomplete. The sample has some 340,000 clones; roughly 80% are singletons. Overall study results and limits: Vaccine and placebo recipients had similar non-spike TCR breadth.

The receptor's source is a person aged 18-60 years who received the Ad26.COV2.S COVID-19 vaccine or a placebo. Specimen: peripheral blood, collected in a trial of Ad26.COV2.S vaccine versus placebo.

CDR3 in DNA: TGTGCCAGCAGCCCGGCGGACAGCTCCTACGAGCAGTACTTC. Translating it yields CASSPADSSYEQYF. The chain employs TRBV16 and TRBJ2-7; maybe TRBD1 (6 bases). Looked up from germline, CDR1 is KGHSY and CDR2 is FQNENV. Between the trimmed V and J ends, which lost 4 bases and 0 bases, there was a span of 10 bases. The CDR3 totals 14 residues.